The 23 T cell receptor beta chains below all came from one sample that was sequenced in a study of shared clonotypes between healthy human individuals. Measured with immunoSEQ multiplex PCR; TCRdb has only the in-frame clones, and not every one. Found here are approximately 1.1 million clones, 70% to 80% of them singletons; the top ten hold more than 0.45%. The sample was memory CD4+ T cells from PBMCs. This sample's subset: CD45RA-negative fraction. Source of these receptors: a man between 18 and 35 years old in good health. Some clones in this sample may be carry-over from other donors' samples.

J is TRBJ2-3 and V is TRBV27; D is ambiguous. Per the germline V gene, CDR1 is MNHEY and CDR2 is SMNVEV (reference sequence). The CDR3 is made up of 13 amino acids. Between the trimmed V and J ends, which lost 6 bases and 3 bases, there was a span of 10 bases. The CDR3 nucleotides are TGTGCCAGCAGCCCCGGGCGGACAGATACGCAGTATTTT. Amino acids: CASSPGRTDTQYF.

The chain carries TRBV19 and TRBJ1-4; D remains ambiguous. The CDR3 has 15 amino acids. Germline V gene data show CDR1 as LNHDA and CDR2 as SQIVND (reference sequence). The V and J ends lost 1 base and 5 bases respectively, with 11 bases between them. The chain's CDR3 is CASSIVAGSNEKLFF. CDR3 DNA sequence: TGTGCCAGTAGTATAGTCGCCGGCTCCAATGAAAAACTGTTTTTT.

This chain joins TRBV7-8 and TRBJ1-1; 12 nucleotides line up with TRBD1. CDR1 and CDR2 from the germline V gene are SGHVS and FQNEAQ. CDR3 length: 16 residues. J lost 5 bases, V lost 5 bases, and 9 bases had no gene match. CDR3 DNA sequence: TGTGCCAGCAGCGCCCGGGACAGGGGGCAGGTTACTGAAGCTTTCTTT. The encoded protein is CASSARDRGQVTEAFF. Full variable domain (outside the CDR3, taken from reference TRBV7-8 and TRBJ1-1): GAGVSQSPRYKVAKRGQDVALRCDPISGHVSLFWYQQALGQGPEFLTYFQNEAQLDKSGLPSDRFFAERPEGSVSTLKIQRTQQEDSAVYLCASSARDRGQVTEAFFGQGTRLTVV.

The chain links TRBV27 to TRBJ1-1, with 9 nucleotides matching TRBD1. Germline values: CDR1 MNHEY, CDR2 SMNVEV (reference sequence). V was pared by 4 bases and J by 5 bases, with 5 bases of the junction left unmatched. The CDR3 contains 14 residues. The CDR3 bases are TGTGCCAGCAGTTCCCGGGACAGGGCTACTGAAGCTTTCTTT. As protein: CASSSRDRATEAFF.

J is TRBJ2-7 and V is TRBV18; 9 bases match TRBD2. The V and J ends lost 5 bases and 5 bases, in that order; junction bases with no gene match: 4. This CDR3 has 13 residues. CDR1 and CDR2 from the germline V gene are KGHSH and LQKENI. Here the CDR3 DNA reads TGTGCCAGCTCAAGGCGGGAGGGAAACGAGCAGTACTTC. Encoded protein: CASSRREGNEQYF.

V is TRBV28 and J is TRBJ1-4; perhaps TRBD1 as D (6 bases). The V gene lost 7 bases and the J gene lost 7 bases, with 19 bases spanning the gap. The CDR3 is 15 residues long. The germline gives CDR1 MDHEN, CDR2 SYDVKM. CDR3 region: CASTRIGTKGEKLFF. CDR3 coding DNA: TGTGCCAGCACCAGAATCGGGACAAAGGGTGAAAAACTGTTTTTT.

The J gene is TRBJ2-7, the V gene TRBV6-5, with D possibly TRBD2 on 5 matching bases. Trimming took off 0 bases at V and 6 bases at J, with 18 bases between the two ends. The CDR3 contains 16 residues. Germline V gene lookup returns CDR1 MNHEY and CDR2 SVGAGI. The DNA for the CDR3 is TGTGCCAGCAGTTACTCGTCAACCGGGAAACGGTCCGAGCAGTACTTC. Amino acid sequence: CASSYSSTGKRSEQYF.

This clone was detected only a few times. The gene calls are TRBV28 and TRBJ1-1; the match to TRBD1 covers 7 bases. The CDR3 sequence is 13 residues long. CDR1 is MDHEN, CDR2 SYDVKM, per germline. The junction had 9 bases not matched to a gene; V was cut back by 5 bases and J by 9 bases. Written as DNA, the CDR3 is TGTGCCAGCAGTACGACAGGGAGTTCGAAAGCTTTCTTT. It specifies CASSTTGSSKAFF. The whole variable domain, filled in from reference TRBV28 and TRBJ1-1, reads DVKVTQSSRYLVKRTGEKVFLECVQDMDHENMFWYRQDPGLGLRLIYFSYDVKMKEKGDIPEGYSVSREKKERFSLILESASTNQTSMYLCASSTTGSSKAFFGQGTRLTVV.

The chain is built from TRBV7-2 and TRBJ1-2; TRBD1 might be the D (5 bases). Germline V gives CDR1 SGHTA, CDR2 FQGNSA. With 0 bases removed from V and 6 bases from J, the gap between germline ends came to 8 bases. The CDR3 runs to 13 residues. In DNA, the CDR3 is TGTGCCAGCAGCTTAGCGGCAGGGAATGGCTACACCTTC. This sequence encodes CASSLAAGNGYTF.

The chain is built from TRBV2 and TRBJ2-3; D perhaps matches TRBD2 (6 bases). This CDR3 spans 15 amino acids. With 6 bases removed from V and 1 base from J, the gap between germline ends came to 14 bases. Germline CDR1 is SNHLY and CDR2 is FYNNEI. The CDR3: CASSPVAEGTDTQYF. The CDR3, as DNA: TGTGCCAGCAGCCCCGTAGCGGAGGGCACAGATACGCAGTATTTT. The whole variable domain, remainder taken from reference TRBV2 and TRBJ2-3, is EPEVTQTPSHQVTQMGQEVILRCVPISNHLYFYWYRQILGQKVEFLVSFYNNEISEKSEIFDDQFSVERPDGSNFTLKIRSTKLEDSAMYFCASSPVAEGTDTQYFGPGTRLTVL.

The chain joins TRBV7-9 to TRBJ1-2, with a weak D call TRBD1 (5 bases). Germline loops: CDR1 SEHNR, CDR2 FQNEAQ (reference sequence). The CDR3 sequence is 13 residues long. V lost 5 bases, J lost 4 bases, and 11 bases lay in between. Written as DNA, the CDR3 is TGTGCCAGCAGCCTGACAGAAAGCTATGGCTACACCTTC. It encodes CASSLTESYGYTF.

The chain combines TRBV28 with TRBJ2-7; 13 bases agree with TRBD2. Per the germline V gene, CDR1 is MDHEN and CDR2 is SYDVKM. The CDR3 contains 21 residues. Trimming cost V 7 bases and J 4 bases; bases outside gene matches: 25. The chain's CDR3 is CASKGRGDQRLAGGSYYEQYF. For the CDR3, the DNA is TGTGCCAGCAAGGGTCGAGGAGACCAAAGACTAGCGGGAGGTTCTTATTACGAGCAGTACTTC.

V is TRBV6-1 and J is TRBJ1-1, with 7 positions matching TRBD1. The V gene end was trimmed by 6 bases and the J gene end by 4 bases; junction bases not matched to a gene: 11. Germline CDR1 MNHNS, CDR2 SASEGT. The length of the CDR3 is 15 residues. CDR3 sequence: CASRPLDREGTEAFF. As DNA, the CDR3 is TGTGCCAGCAGACCACTCGACAGGGAGGGCACTGAAGCTTTCTTT.

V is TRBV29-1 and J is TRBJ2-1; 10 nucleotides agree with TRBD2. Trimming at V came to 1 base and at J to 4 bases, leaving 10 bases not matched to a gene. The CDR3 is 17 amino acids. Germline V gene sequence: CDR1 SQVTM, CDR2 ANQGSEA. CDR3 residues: CSVEGGPSGRQYNEQFF. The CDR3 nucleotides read TGCAGCGTTGAAGGGGGGCCTAGCGGGAGACAATACAATGAGCAGTTCTTC.

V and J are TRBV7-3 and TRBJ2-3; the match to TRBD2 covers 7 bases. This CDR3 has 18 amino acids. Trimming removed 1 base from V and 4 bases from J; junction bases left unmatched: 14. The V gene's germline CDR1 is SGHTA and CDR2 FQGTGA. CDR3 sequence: CASSLIRSWWEGPDTQYF. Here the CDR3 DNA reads TGTGCCAGCAGCTTAATCCGGTCGTGGTGGGAGGGCCCAGATACGCAGTATTTT.

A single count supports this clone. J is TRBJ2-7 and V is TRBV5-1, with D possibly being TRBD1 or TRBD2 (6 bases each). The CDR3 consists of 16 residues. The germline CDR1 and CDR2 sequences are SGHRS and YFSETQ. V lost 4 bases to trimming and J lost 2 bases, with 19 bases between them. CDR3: CASSGQGTHITYEQYF. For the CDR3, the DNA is TGCGCCAGCAGCGGGCAGGGGACTCACATAACCTACGAGCAGTACTTC. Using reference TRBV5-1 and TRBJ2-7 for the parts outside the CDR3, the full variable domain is KAGVTQTPRYLIKTRGQQVTLSCSPISGHRSVSWYQQTPGQGLQFLFEYFSETQRNKGNFPGRFSGRQFSNSRSEMNVSTLELGDSALYLCASSGQGTHITYEQYFGPGTRLTVT.

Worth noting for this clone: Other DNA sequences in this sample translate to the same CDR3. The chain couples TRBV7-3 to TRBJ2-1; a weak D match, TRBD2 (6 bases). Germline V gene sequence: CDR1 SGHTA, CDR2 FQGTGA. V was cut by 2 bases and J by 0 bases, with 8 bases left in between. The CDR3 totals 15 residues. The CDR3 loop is CASSLLGGSYNEQFF. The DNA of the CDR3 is TGTGCCAGCAGCTTATTGGGGGGCTCCTACAATGAGCAGTTCTTC.

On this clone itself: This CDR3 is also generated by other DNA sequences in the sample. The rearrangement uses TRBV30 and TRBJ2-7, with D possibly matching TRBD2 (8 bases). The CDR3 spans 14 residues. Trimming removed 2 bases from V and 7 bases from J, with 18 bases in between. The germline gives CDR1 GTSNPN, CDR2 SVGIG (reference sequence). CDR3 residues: CAWSQGLGGYEQYF. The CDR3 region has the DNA TGTGCCTGGAGTCAGGGACTAGGGGGCTATGAGCAGTACTTC.

The CDR3 bases are TGCGCCAGCAGTGAGGGGGGGACCACCCTGAACAATGAGCAGTTCTTC. Its translation is CASSEGGTTLNNEQFF. The V and J genes are TRBV10-1 and TRBJ2-1, with D maybe TRBD2 (6 bases). V was cut by 2 bases and J by 5 bases, with 16 bases left in between. Germline V gene sequence: CDR1 WNHNN, CDR2 SYGVQD (reference sequence). The CDR3 runs to 16 residues.

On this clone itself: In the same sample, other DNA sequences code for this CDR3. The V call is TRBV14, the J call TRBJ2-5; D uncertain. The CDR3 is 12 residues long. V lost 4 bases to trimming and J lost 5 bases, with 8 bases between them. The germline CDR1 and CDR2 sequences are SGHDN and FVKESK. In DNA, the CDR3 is TGTGCCAGCAGCCCTCAAGGCGAGACCCAGTACTTC. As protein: CASSPQGETQYF.

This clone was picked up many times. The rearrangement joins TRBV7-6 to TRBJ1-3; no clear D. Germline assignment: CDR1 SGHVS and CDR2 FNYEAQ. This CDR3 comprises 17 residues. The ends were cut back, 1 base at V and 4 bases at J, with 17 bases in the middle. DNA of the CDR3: TGTGCCAGCAGCTTAGTTGCGGACGGGGAAGGCGGAAACACCATATATTTT. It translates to CASSLVADGEGGNTIYF.

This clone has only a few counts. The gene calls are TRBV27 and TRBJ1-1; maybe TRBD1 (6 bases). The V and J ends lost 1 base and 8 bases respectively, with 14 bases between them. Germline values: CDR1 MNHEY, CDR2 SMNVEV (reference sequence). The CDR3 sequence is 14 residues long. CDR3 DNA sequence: TGTGCCAGCAGTTTATGGCTGGGGGCCGGGGAAGCTTTCTTT. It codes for CASSLWLGAGEAFF.

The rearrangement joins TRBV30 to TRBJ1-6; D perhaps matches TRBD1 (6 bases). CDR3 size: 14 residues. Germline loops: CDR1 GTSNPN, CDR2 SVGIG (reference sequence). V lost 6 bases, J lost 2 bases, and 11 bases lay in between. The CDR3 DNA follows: TGTGCCTGTACACAGGGACCCTATAATTCACCCCTCCACTTT. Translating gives CACTQGPYNSPLHF.